The source of this T cell receptor beta chain is a study of T-cell reconstitution after alpha-beta-depleted transplantation in children. Molecular barcoding with unique molecular identifiers was used for the TCRbeta library. TCRdb re-analysed the PCR reads in MiXCR, keeping a single row per CDR3 protein. The sample holds 500,000 to 750,000 distinct CDR3 sequences; approximately 30% are singletons and the top ten take approximately 39%. Findings and limits, study-wide: High day-60 TCRbeta diversity in some patients came from surviving recipient T cells and thymic progenitors.

The CDR3 has 17 residues. The germline V gene has CDR1 SEHNR and CDR2 FQNEAQ (reference sequence). The V gene lost 3 bases and the J gene lost 0 bases, with 12 bases spanning the gap. This clonotype was seen a handful of times. Its target is unknown. J is TRBJ2-6 and V is TRBV7-9; D remains ambiguous. Source: PBMCs, taken before TCRalphabeta/CD19-depleted stem cell transplant. This receptor was identified in a boy in the first two years of life with Wiskott-Aldrich syndrome, due to receive a stem cell transplant. This chain's CDR3 is CASSFDQSLSGANVLTF. CDR3 nucleotide sequence: TGTGCCAGCAGCTTTGATCAGTCGCTCTCTGGGGCCAACGTCCTGACTTTC.